These 21 T cell receptor beta chains share one sample of origin, sequenced in a study of CD8 T cells in ankylosing spondylitis. TCRdb redid the calling of the 5' RACE reads with MiXCR, one entry per CDR3 protein. The table includes about 800,000 distinct CDR3 sequences, roughly 10% detected once. These TCRs are of unknown antigen specificity. General study results and limits: Seemingly characteristic of ankylosing spondylitis blood was a TCR beta motif consisting of about 8 highly homologous variants.

Source material: blood, either unsorted or a sorted T cell fraction (not recorded which). These receptor sequences come from a male donor with ankylosing spondylitis.

V is TRBV24-1 and J is TRBJ2-1; a weak D match, TRBD2 (6 bases). CDR3 length equals 14 residues. Deletions cut 4 bases from V and 6 bases from J, with 12 bases between. Germline assignment: CDR1 KGHDR and CDR2 SFDVKD. CDR3 coding DNA: TGTGCCACCAGTGAACGGCGGGGTAGCAATGAGCAGTTCTTC. Protein product: CATSERRGSNEQFF.

The V call is TRBV7-2, the J call TRBJ1-2; D remains unclear. The CDR3 is made up of 15 amino acids. V was pared by 4 bases and J by 2 bases, with 14 bases between. The V gene's germline CDR1 is SGHTA and CDR2 FQGNSA. CDR3 in amino acids: CASSSEAGVNYGYTF. The DNA for the CDR3 is TGTGCCAGCAGCTCTGAGGCGGGCGTAAACTATGGCTACACCTTC. The full variable domain, in which reference TRBV7-2 and TRBJ1-2 provide the parts outside the CDR3, is GAGVSQSPSNKVTEKGKDVELRCDPISGHTALYWYRQSLGQGLEFLIYFQGNSAPDKSGLPSDRFSAERTGGSVSTLTIQRTQQEDSAVYLCASSSEAGVNYGYTFGSGTRLTVV.

Only a few counts were recorded for this clonotype. The chain combines TRBV7-6 with TRBJ2-1; D possibly corresponds to TRBD2 (6 bases). This CDR3 is built from 16 residues. Germline CDR1 reads SGHVS; CDR2 reads FNYEAQ. V shed 3 bases and J shed 0 bases, with 12 bases lying between them. Here the CDR3 reads CASSFRRASSYNEQFF. The CDR3 nucleotides are TGTGCCAGCAGCTTTAGGAGGGCCAGCTCCTACAATGAGCAGTTCTTC.

Only a few counts were recorded for this clonotype. The CDR3, as DNA: TGCGCCAGCAGCCCCCCCGGGGTGTCGGAGCAGTACTTC. Its protein is CASSPPGVSEQYF. The V call is TRBV5-1, the J call TRBJ2-7; TRBD2 might be the D (5 bases). This CDR3 spans 13 amino acids. The ends were cut back, 4 bases at V and 7 bases at J, with 15 bases in the middle. Germline-derived CDR1 and CDR2 are SGHRS and YFSETQ. Together with reference TRBV5-1 and TRBJ2-7, the CDR3 gives the full variable domain: KAGVTQTPRYLIKTRGQQVTLSCSPISGHRSVSWYQQTPGQGLQFLFEYFSETQRNKGNFPGRFSGRQFSNSRSEMNVSTLELGDSALYLCASSPPGVSEQYFGPGTRLTVT.

The table lists this clonotype with many counts. The chain couples TRBV5-1 to TRBJ2-1, with 13 bases aligning to TRBD2. The CDR3 totals 15 residues. Losses at the gene ends were 4 bases for V and 6 bases for J; bases not matched to a gene: 4. Germline loops: CDR1 SGHRS, CDR2 YFSETQ. The CDR3 bases are TGCGCCAGCAGCCTATGGACTAGCGGGAGCAATGAGCAGTTCTTC. As protein: CASSLWTSGSNEQFF.

V and J are TRBV28 and TRBJ1-1; tentative D call: TRBD1 (5 bases). The germline V gene has CDR1 MDHEN and CDR2 SYDVKM. This CDR3 has 13 amino acids. V lost 7 bases and J 5 bases, leaving 14 bases between the germline ends. The CDR3 bases are TGTGCCAGCATCGCCCCGGGGGGGACTGAAGCTTTCTTT. Protein: CASIAPGGTEAFF.

The gene calls are TRBV6-1 and TRBJ1-1; TRBD1 might be the D (6 bases). The V end was cut by 9 bases, the J end by 5 bases, with 22 bases between. The CDR3 contains 15 residues. The germline CDR1 and CDR2 sequences are MNHNS and SASEGT. This CDR3 reads CASCSSGAKGTEAFF. CDR3 sequence (DNA): TGTGCCAGTTGTTCTTCGGGGGCGAAAGGGACTGAAGCTTTCTTT.

Many counts were recorded for this clonotype. The chain couples TRBV5-1 to TRBJ2-2; D is ambiguous. CDR3 length: 15 amino acids. Trimming removed 7 bases at V and 0 bases at J, with 13 bases between. Germline loops: CDR1 SGHRS, CDR2 YFSETQ. The CDR3, as DNA: TGCGCCAGCCGCGAGACGGTTACGAACACCGGGGAGCTGTTTTTT. Its protein is CASRETVTNTGELFF.

In its sample, this clonotype was seen a few times. The rearrangement uses TRBV7-2 and TRBJ2-7, with 13 bases lining up with TRBD2. V shed 5 bases, J shed 7 bases, and the junction held 11 bases outside the gene matches. The CDR3 runs to 16 residues. Germline V CDR1 and CDR2: SGHTA, FQGNSA. In nucleotides, the CDR3 is TGTGCCAGCAGCCCTCCTGGACTAGCGGGAGAACGGGAGCAGTACTTC. It yields the protein CASSPPGLAGEREQYF.

The chain recombines TRBV20-1 with TRBJ2-7; D call uncertain. The germline V gene encodes CDR1 DFQATT and CDR2 SNEGSKA (reference sequence). Trimming took off 5 bases at V and 7 bases at J, with 12 bases between the two ends. The CDR3 contains 11 residues. This CDR3 is CSALGPVEQYF. The CDR3, as DNA: TGCAGTGCTTTGGGTCCGGTGGAGCAGTACTTC.

This clonotype showed up many times. The V gene is TRBV15, the J gene TRBJ1-2; no clear D gene. This CDR3 is built from 14 residues. V was pared by 7 bases and J by 8 bases, with 20 bases between. CDR1 is LNHNV, CDR2 YYDKDF, per germline (reference sequence). The CDR3 region has the DNA TGTGCCACCACCAATTATCCCCGCTACGGAGGCTACACCTTC. Its protein is CATTNYPRYGGYTF. Using reference TRBV15 and TRBJ1-2 for the parts outside the CDR3, the full variable domain is DAMVIQNPRYQVTQFGKPVTLSCSQTLNHNVMYWYQQKSSQAPKLLFHYYDKDFNNEADTPDNFQSRRPNTSFCFLDIRSPGLGDTAMYLCATTNYPRYGGYTFGSGTRLTVV.

In this sample, this clonotype turned up many times. V and J are TRBV12-3 or TRBV12-4 and TRBJ1-2; D is undetermined. The V and J ends lost 5 bases and 4 bases respectively, with 8 bases between them. The CDR3 extends over 12 amino acids. CDR3 region: CASSPFTYGYTF. CDR3 nucleotides: TGTGCCAGCAGTCCCTTTACCTATGGCTACACCTTC.

This clonotype has ten or more counts. The V call is TRBV20-1, the J call TRBJ1-6; no reliable D call. Germline V gives CDR1 DFQATT, CDR2 SNEGSKA (reference sequence). The CDR3 extends over 12 amino acids. The V gene lost 5 bases and the J gene lost 10 bases, with 12 bases spanning the gap. The CDR3 region is CSAEPLGSPLHF. The CDR3 DNA reads TGCAGTGCTGAGCCCCTAGGGTCACCCCTCCACTTT.

This chain connects TRBV6-5 to TRBJ2-3; possibly TRBD2 for D (5 bases). The length of the CDR3 is 18 residues. V gave up 2 bases and J gave up 0 bases, with 18 bases separating them. The germline CDR1 and CDR2 sequences are MNHEY and SVGAGI. CDR3: CASSYTTRAETSTDTQYF. CDR3 nucleotide sequence: TGTGCCAGCAGTTACACTACCCGAGCGGAGACAAGCACAGATACGCAGTATTTT.

This clonotype was detected ten times or more. The chain has TRBV29-1 and TRBJ2-3; 10 nucleotides agree with TRBD1. The length of the CDR3 is 15 residues. Germline V gene data show CDR1 as SQVTM and CDR2 as ANQGSEA. J gave up 2 bases and V 4 bases, and 6 bases lay outside the gene matches. CDR3 residues: CSVAGTGAATDTQYF. CDR3 coding DNA: TGCAGCGTTGCCGGGACAGGGGCTGCCACAGATACGCAGTATTTT.

The chain employs TRBV6-1 and TRBJ2-1; 15 positions agree with TRBD2. The CDR3 extends over 17 amino acids. Trimming took 6 bases from V and 2 from J; bases not matched to a gene: 5. Per the germline V gene, CDR1 is MNHNS and CDR2 is SASEGT. The CDR3 reads CASSRGLAGGAYNEQFF. The CDR3 DNA reads TGTGCCAGCAGCCGTGGACTAGCGGGAGGGGCCTACAATGAGCAGTTCTTC.

The chain joins TRBV7-2 to TRBJ2-3; D may correspond to TRBD1 or TRBD2 (5 bases each). The germline V gene encodes CDR1 SGHTA and CDR2 FQGNSA. V was pared by 1 base and J by 4 bases, with 12 bases between. The CDR3 has 15 residues. The CDR3 DNA is TGTGCCAGCAGCTTAGGATGGGGGAGCTCAGATACGCAGTATTTT. Amino acid sequence: CASSLGWGSSDTQYF.

This clonotype was observed a handful of times. The chain links TRBV9 to TRBJ2-3; tentatively, D is TRBD1 or TRBD2 (5 bases each). In germline, CDR1 is SGDLS, CDR2 YYNGEE. Trimming removed 0 bases at V and 3 bases at J, with 11 bases between. The CDR3 is made up of 15 amino acids. CDR3 coding DNA: TGTGCCAGCAGCGTAGGCGTTTGGGGGACAGATACGCAGTATTTT. This codes for CASSVGVWGTDTQYF.

The chain recombines TRBV29-1 with TRBJ1-2, with TRBD1 as a possible D gene (5 bases). V was trimmed by 1 base and J by 2 bases, leaving 14 bases between them. Germline V CDR1 and CDR2: SQVTM, ANQGSEA. This CDR3 comprises 15 residues. The CDR3 is CSVEGREGGNYGYTF. The DNA for the CDR3 is TGCAGCGTTGAAGGCAGGGAGGGAGGAAACTATGGCTACACCTTC.

This chain uses TRBV20-1 with TRBJ2-7, with TRBD2 identical over 9 bases. The germline V gene has CDR1 DFQATT and CDR2 SNEGSKA (reference sequence). The trim removed 8 bases at V and 2 bases at J, leaving 4 bases unmatched. This CDR3 region has 12 residues. The CDR3 DNA reads as TGCAGTCCGCGGGGGGGAACCTACGAGCAGTACTTC. It specifies CSPRGGTYEQYF.

This clonotype has a count of ten or more. This rearrangement joins TRBV6-1 to TRBJ2-2; the match to TRBD1 covers 10 bases. The CDR3 loop spans 15 amino acids. Germline CDR1 and CDR2: MNHNS and SASEGT. V gave up 6 bases and J gave up 7 bases; unmatched junction bases: 8. CDR3 DNA: TGTGCCAGCAGAGGTCGACAGGGGGCCGGCGGGGAGCTGTTTTTT. Its translation is CASRGRQGAGGELFF.